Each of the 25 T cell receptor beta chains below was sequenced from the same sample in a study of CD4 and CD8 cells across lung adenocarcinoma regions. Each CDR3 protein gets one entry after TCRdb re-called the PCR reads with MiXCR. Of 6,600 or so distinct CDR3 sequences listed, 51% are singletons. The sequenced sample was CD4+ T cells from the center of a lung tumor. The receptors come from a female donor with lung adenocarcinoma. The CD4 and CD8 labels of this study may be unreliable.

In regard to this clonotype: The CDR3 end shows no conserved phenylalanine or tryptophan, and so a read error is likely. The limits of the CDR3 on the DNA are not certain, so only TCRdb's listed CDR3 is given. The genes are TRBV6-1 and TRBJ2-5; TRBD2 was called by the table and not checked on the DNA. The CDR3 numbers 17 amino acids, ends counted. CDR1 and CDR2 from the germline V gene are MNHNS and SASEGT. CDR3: CASTPGLAGGGQETQYL.

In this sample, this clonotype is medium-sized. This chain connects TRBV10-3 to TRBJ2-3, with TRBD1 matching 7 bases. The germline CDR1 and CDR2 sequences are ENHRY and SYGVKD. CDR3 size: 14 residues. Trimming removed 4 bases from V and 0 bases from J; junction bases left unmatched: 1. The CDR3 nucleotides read TGTGCCATCAGTGGGGGACAGAGCACAGATACGCAGTATTTT. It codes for CAISGGQSTDTQYF.

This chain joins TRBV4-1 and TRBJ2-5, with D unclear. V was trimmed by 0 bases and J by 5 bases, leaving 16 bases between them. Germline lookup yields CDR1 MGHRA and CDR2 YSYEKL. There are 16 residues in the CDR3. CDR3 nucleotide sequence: TGCGCCAGCAGCCAAGAAATGCGCGGAAAAATGGAGACCCAGTACTTC. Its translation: CASSQEMRGKMETQYF.

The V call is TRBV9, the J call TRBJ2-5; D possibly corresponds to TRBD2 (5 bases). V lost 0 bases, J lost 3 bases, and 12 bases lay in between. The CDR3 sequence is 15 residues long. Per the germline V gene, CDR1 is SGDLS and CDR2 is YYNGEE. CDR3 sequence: CASSVGERLEETQYF. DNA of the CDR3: TGTGCCAGCAGCGTAGGTGAGCGGCTAGAAGAGACCCAGTACTTC.

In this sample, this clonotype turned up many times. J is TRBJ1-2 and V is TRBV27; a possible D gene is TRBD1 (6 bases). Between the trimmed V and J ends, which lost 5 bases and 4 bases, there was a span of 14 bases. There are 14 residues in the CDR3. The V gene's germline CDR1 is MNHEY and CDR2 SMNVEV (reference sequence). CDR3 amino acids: CASSPTGGSYGYTF. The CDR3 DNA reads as TGTGCCAGCAGTCCGACAGGAGGGAGCTATGGCTACACCTTC.

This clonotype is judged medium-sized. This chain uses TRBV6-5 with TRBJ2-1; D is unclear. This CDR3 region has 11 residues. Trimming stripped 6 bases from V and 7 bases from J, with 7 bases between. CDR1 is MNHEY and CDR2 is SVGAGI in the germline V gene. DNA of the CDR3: TGTGCCAGCAGCTTAAGTAATGAGCAGTTCTTC. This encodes CASSLSNEQFF.

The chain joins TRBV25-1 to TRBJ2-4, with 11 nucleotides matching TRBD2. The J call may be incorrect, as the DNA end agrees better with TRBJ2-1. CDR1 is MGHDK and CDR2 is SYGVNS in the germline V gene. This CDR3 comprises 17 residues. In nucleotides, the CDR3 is TGTGCCAGCAGTGAATGGACTAGCGGGTTTGTGGCGGATGAGCAGTTCTTC. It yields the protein CASSEWTSGFVADEQFF.

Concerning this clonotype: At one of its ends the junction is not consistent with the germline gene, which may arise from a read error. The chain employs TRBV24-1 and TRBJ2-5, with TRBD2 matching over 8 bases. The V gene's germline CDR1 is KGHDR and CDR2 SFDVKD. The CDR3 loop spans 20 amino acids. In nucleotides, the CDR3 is TGTGCCACCAGTGTGGGGACTAGGGGTGGAGGGGGTGGTGGCACAGAGACGCAGTACTTC. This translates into CATSVGTRGGGGGGTETQYF.

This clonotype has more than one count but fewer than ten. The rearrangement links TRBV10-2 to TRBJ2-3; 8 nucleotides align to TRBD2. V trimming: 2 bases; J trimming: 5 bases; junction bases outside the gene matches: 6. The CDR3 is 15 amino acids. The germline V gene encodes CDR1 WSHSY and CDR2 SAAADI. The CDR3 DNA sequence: TGCGCCAGCAGTGAGATGGCGGGAGGAGGAGATACGCAGTATTTT. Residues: CASSEMAGGGDTQYF.

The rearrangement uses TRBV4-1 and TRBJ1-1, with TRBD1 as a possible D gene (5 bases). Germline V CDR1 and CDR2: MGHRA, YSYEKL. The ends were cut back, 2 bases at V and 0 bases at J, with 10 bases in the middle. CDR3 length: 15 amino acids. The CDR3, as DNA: TGCGCCAGCAGCCAATCGGGGGGAATGAACACTGAAGCTTTCTTT. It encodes CASSQSGGMNTEAFF.

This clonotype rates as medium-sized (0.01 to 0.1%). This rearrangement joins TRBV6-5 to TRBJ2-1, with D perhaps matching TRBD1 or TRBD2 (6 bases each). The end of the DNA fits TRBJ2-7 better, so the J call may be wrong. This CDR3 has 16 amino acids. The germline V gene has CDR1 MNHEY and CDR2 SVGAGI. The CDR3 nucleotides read TGTGCCAGCAGTTACACGGGGGCAACAGTACACAATGAGCAGTACTTC. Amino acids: CASSYTGATVHNEQYF.

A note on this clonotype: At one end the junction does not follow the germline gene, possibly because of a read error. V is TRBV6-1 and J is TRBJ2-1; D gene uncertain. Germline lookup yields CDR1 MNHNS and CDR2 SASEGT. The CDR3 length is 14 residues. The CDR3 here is CASRGLSAYNEQFF. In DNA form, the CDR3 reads TGTGCCAGCAGGGGTCTGAGCGCCTACAACGAGCAGTTCTTC.

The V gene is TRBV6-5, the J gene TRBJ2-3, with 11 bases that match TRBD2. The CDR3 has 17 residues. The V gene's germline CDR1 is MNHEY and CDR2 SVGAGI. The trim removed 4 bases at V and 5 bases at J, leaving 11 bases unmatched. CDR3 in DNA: TGTGCCAGCAGTTTTCGGACTAGCGGGCAGTCCCAAGATACGCAGTATTTT. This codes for CASSFRTSGQSQDTQYF.

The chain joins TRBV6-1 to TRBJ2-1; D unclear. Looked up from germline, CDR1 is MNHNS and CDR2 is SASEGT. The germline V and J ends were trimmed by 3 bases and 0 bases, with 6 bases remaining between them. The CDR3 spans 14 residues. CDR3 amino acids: CASSEFSSYNEQFF. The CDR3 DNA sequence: TGTGCCAGCAGTGAGTTCAGCTCCTACAATGAGCAGTTCTTC.

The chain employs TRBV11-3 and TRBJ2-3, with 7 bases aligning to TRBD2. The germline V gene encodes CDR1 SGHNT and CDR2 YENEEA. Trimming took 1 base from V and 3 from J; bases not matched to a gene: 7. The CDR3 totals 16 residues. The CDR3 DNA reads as TGTGCCAGCAGCTTAGGAAGGAGCGGGAAAACAGATACGCAGTATTTT. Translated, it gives CASSLGRSGKTDTQYF.

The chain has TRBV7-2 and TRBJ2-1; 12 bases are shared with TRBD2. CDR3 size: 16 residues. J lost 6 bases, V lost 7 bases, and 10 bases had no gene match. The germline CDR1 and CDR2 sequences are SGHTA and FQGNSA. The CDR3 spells CASTQRLAGVRNEQFF. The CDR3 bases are TGTGCCAGCACACAAAGACTAGCGGGAGTTCGCAATGAGCAGTTCTTC.

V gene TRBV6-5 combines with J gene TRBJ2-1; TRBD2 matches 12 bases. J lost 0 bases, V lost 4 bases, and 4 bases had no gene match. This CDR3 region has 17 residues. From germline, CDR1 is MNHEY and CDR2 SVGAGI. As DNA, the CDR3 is TGTGCCAGCAGTTTCTGGACTAGCGGGGACTCCTACAATGAGCAGTTCTTC. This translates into CASSFWTSGDSYNEQFF.

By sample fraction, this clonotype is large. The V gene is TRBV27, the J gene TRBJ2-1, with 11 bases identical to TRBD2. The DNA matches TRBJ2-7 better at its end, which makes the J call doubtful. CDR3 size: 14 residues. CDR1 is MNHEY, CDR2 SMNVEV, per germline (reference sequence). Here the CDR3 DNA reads TGTGCCAGCGGTTATAGCGGGAGGGTTGTAGAGCAGTACTTC. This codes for CASGYSGRVVEQYF.

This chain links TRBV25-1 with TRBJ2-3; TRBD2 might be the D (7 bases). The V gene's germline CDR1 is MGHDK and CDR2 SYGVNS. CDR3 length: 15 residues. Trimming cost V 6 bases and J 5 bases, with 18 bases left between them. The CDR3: CASRTGGRARDTQYF. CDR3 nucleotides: TGTGCCAGCAGGACCGGGGGGCGTGCGCGAGATACGCAGTATTTT.

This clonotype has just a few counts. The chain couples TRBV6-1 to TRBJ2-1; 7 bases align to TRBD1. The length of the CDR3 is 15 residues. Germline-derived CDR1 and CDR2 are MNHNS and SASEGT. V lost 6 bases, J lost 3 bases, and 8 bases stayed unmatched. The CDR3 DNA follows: TGTGCCAGCAGACGGACAGGTGGTTTCTACAATGAGCAGTTCTTC. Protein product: CASRRTGGFYNEQFF.

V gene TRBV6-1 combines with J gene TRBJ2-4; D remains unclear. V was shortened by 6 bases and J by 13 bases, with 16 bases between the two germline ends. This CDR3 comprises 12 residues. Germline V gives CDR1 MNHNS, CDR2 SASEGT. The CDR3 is CASRRSTNTQYF. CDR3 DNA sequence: TGTGCCAGCAGACGCAGTACAAACACGCAGTACTTC.

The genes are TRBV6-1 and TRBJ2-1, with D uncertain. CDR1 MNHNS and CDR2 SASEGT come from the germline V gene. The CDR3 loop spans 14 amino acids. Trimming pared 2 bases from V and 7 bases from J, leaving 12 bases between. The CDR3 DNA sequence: TGTGCCAGCAGTGAAATGTTTGAGGTAAATGAGCAGTTCTTC. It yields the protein CASSEMFEVNEQFF.

The CDR3 loop is CASSQDRGRGTDTQYF. DNA for the CDR3: TGTGCCAGCAGCCAGGACAGGGGACGCGGCACAGATACGCAGTATTTT. This sequence joins TRBV6-1 and TRBJ2-3; 9 bases fit TRBD1. Unmatched junction bases numbered 8, after V lost 6 bases and J lost 1 base. This CDR3 is 16 amino acids long. Germline V gene sequence: CDR1 MNHNS, CDR2 SASEGT.

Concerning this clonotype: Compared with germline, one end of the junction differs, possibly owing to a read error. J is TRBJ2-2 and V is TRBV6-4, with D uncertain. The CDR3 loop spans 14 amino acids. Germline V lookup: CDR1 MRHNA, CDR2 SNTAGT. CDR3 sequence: CAGSRAVSTETLYF. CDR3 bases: TGTGCCGGCAGTCGGGCTGTGAGCACCGAGACGCTGTATTTT.

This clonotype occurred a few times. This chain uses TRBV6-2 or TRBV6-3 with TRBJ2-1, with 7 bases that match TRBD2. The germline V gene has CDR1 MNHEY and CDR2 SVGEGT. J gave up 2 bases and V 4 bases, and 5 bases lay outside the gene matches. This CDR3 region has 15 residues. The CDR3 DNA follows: TGTGCCAGCAGTTCCGGGACTACAGCCTACAATGAGCAGTTCTTC. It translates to CASSSGTTAYNEQFF.